This T cell receptor (beta chain) came from a study of T cell repertoires in cytomegalovirus infection (dated by TCRdb to between 2018 and 2021). A note on the overall study: Alongside well-studied HLA-B-restricted epitopes, the peptide stimulations were aimed at recently identified HLA-C-restricted CMV epitopes, whose presentation resists viral immunomodulation. Donor HLA type was relevant to the analysis, because carriage of CMV infection together with the matching HLA type was indicated by public TCR beta signatures. The paper's findings and limits, for the study overall: Cumulative frequency of public TCR beta family members discriminated carriers of CMV infection plus the relevant HLA type in this cohort and an independent approximately 340-donor cohort. In the ex vivo response, HLA-C-restricted CMV-specific TCR beta clonotypes were dominant, and in two of eight donors the single most frequent clonotype came from this HLA-C-restricted group.

V is pruned by 2 bases and J by 8 bases, leaving 9 bases of the junction without a gene match. The germline V gene (reference sequence) gives CDR1 as LNHDA and CDR2 as SQIVND. The CDR3 sequence holds 15 residues, the cysteine and phenylalanine included. Only the CDR3 DNA is retained, 45 bases long and in frame from the first base. Turning to this clonotype: The antigen it recognizes is unknown. The sample holds no much larger clone one base away, and base qualities are not on file.

The treatment or condition label here, explained by the study, means: in vitro stimulation with specific CMV peptide epitopes to enrich CMV-specific T cells. Sequencing relied on an Illumina HiSeq 1500. Clones were called with MiXCR by TCRdb after fastp trimmed the public reads at Q25, and only in-frame beta chains were retained. Rows with one shared CDR3 protein collapse into an entry with the most common genes and DNA. This sample lists under 95,000 distinct CDR3 sequences; 45% to 50% were detected once. Just over 90% of the sample is in the top ten clones. The sequence was obtained from a human donor in good health (CMV status not recorded). Some clones in this sample may be carry-over from other donors' samples. This receptor chain uses TRBV19 and TRBJ2-1, with 7 middle bases fitting TRBD1. Sequences were derived from CD8+ T cells from cultured PBMCs, sampled from culture after CMV antigen stimulation. The DNA sequence is as follows: TGTGCCAGTAGTATAAGGGACAGAACGTGGGATGAGCAGTTCTTC. It translates to CASSIRDRTWDEQFF. Here the CDR3 is joined to the reference TRBV19 and TRBJ2-1 genes, and the full variable domain is: DGGITQSPKYLFRKEGQNVTLSCEQNLNHDAMYWYRQDPGQGLRLIYYSQIVNDFQKGDIAEGYSVSREKKESFPLTVTSAQKNPTAFYLCASSIRDRTWDEQFFGPGTRLTVL.